A selection of T cell receptor beta chains follows, all from one sample in a study of CD8+CD57+ T cells in acquired aplastic anemia. TCRdb re-derived calls from the reads in MiXCR, one entry per CDR3 protein. The table lists 150,000 to 200,000 distinct CDR3 sequences, more than 45% of them singletons. Sequenced: sorted CD4+, CD8+, or CD8+CD57+ T cells (not recorded which) from PBMCs. Source of these receptors: a human donor with aplastic anemia. Each CDR3 is given with its conserved first and last residue. Clone size is shown for a subset of rows, as once, few, many or a class of expanded clone.

v_call clone_size cdr3_length cdr3_aa
TRBV29-1 . 12 CSVWGGAETQYF
TRBV7-9 many 16 CASSPPGQGFSGELFF
TRBV3-1 many 13 CASRPDRNYGYTF
TRBV24-1 . 16 CATSDLVLQGAQGYTF
TRBV2 . 15 CASSEGGGFNQPQHF
TRBV20-1 many 17 CSASTSGTEGPTDTQYF
TRBV6-1 many 13 CACAYDQSTEAFF
TRBV10-3 many 18 CAILGQGSDSLGTDTQYF
TRBV7-8 . 16 CASSLATGTGNTEAFF
TRBV7-2 . 12 CASRGEYYGYTF
TRBV7-9 . 12 CASSLSEIGYTF
TRBV20-1 medium-sized 16 CSASLGVALLGSPLHF
TRBV10-3 . 13 CAIMDRDTGELFF
TRBV7-3 once 15 CASSLRRLGTDTQYF
TRBV5-6 . 16 CASSLGFGGGTDTQYF
TRBV5-4 many 14 CASYSGSQNTEAFF
TRBV19 . 13 CASSILLEREQFF
TRBV18 few 15 CASSERQTLNTEAFF
TRBV10-2 . 16 CASSQWTGPPQETQYF
TRBV12-3/TRBV12-4 . 12 CASSLPQGSYTF
TRBV10-3 . 14 CAISESPGTQPQHF
TRBV14 . 15 CVSSQGGAVFYEQFF
TRBV2 many 13 CASRTGGRNEQFF
TRBV4-1 many 11 CASSDNSPLHF
TRBV29-1 . 13 CSLGGQGLYEQYF
TRBV7-9 . 12 CASSSNRGPLTF
TRBV7-2 many 15 CASSPDFTTQETQYF
TRBV7-2 . 12 CASSLDAAEQYF
TRBV30 . 13 CAWRTSAKDTQYF
TRBV24-1 once 14 CATSSSPGWNEQLF
TRBV10-3 . 14 CAIRWTEANYGYTF
TRBV25-1 . 14 CASSESDPYSPLHF
TRBV12-3/TRBV12-4 many 14 CASRTGTGAGELFF
TRBV2 . 11 CASSGGLLHLF
TRBV25-1 . 16 CASSESNQGAGETQYF
TRBV10-2 once 14 CASTIQGLITEALF
TRBV20-1 many 10 CSAGYNEQFF
TRBV30 many 14 CAWSVRGGNQPQHF
TRBV7-3 many 16 CASSSRDRPMNTEAFF
TRBV19 many 16 CASSTVPGSSYNEQFF
TRBV4-2 . 16 CASSIQTSAFPDTRHF
TRBV19 once 14 CASRAGSSTDTQYF
TRBV6-1 many 13 CATSGTSGYEQYF
TRBV9 many 17 CASSVVERGLADNEQFF
TRBV20-1 many 14 CSAQRALSTDTQYF
TRBV15 . 15 CATGASRDRGETQYF
TRBV5-1 many 16 CASSFLGQGISDTQYF
TRBV5-4 many 15 CASRRDMSSRYGYTF
TRBV27 . 15 CASSLNQRGGGGQFF